Shown below are 21 T cell receptor beta chains from a single sample sequenced in a study of blood T cell repertoires in COVID-19 (dated by TCRdb to 2018 to 2021). The library was built by means of the immunoSEQ multiplex PCR assay. TCRdb holds this immuneACCESS table with in-frame rearrangements only. Some clones are missing; in checked studies, unresolved V genes explain under half, and the rest has no known cause. For this sample the table gives 200,000 to 250,000 clones, of which approximately 90% were detected only once. The top ten constitute about 4% of the sample. The sample was PBMCs or T cells enriched from blood (not recorded which). All receptors derive from a woman aged 25 to 39 who had recovered from COVID-19.

The chain combines TRBV9 with TRBJ1-3, with D hard to call. Deletions cut 0 bases from V and 1 base from J, with 5 bases between. Germline V CDR1 and CDR2: SGDLS, YYNGEE. The CDR3 covers 14 residues. The CDR3 nucleotides read TGTGCCAGCAGCGTAGATCAGTCTGGAAACACCATATATTTT. Residues: CASSVDQSGNTIYF.

V is TRBV11-2 and J is TRBJ2-5, with unresolved D. V lost 3 bases to trimming and J lost 4 bases, with 6 bases between them. This CDR3 has 12 residues. From germline, CDR1 is SGHAT and CDR2 FQNNGV. The CDR3 loop reads CASSFNRETQYF. CDR3 DNA: TGTGCCAGCAGCTTTAATCGAGAGACCCAGTACTTC.

This clone has a single count. This sequence joins TRBV20-1 and TRBJ2-1; D remains unclear. CDR1 is DFQATT, CDR2 SNEGSKA, per germline (reference sequence). The CDR3 is 11 residues long. Trimming removed 1 base at V and 7 bases at J, with 5 bases between. CDR3 sequence: CSARAINEQFF. Here the CDR3 DNA reads TGCAGTGCTAGAGCTATTAATGAGCAGTTCTTC.

The gene calls are TRBV6-5 and TRBJ2-7; 7 positions agree with TRBD1. Per germline, CDR1 MNHEY and CDR2 SVGAGI. The CDR3 covers 14 residues. The junction had 8 bases not matched to a gene; V was cut back by 7 bases and J by 2 bases. CDR3 protein: CASKRDRAPYEQYF. The CDR3 nucleotides are TGTGCCAGCAAAAGAGACAGGGCCCCCTACGAGCAGTACTTC.

The V call is TRBV6-5, the J call TRBJ1-2; 8 bases fit TRBD1. Unmatched junction bases numbered 8, after V lost 6 bases and J lost 5 bases. Looked up from germline, CDR1 is MNHEY and CDR2 is SVGAGI. The CDR3 is made up of 14 amino acids. The CDR3 DNA reads as TGTGCCAGCAGGGGGGGCAGGGGGCATTATGGCTACACCTTC. This encodes CASRGGRGHYGYTF.

The chain recombines TRBV27 with TRBJ1-5; D is possibly TRBD1 (5 bases). The V gene's germline CDR1 is MNHEY and CDR2 SMNVEV (reference sequence). V gave up 3 bases and J gave up 5 bases, with 8 bases separating them. The CDR3 covers 13 residues. The CDR3 sequence is CASSFLQDQPQHF. Written as DNA, the CDR3 is TGTGCCAGCAGTTTCCTACAGGATCAGCCCCAGCATTTT.

The chain carries TRBV5-1 and TRBJ1-2, with 7 bases matching TRBD1. The junction had 10 bases not matched to a gene; V was cut back by 4 bases and J by 10 bases. The CDR3 is 13 residues long. Germline V gene sequence: CDR1 SGHRS, CDR2 YFSETQ. CDR3 sequence: CASSPDRREDYTF. CDR3 in DNA: TGCGCCAGCAGCCCGGACAGGCGGGAAGACTACACCTTC.

The CDR3 spells CASSQGQGTGRSGNTIYF. DNA of the CDR3: TGCGCCAGCAGCCAAGGGCAAGGAACAGGCCGCTCTGGAAACACCATATATTTT. The chain couples TRBV4-1 to TRBJ1-3, with a weak D call TRBD1 (5 bases). The V and J ends lost 1 base and 0 bases respectively, with 16 bases between them. Per germline, CDR1 MGHRA and CDR2 YSYEKL. This CDR3 has 18 amino acids.

The J gene is TRBJ1-1, the V gene TRBV4-3; D gene uncertain. CDR3 size: 14 residues. V lost 0 bases to trimming and J lost 3 bases, with 8 bases between them. CDR1 and CDR2 from the germline V gene are LGHNA and YSLEER. In DNA, the CDR3 is TGCGCCAGCAGCCAAGACTGGGAGGACACTGAAGCTTTCTTT. Translating it yields CASSQDWEDTEAFF.

The chain combines TRBV3-1 (or the pseudogene TRBV3-2) with TRBJ2-3; D remains ambiguous. The germline V and J ends were trimmed by 1 base and 2 bases, with 13 bases remaining between them. Germline-derived CDR1 and CDR2 are LGHDT and YNNKEL (reference sequence). This CDR3 has 16 amino acids. The DNA of the CDR3 is TGTGCCAGCAGCCAAGTCGGTCGATCCAACACAGATACGCAGTATTTT. Protein product: CASSQVGRSNTDTQYF.

The chain carries TRBV16 and TRBJ1-5; 8 bases are a match to TRBD1. The trim removed 0 bases at V and 0 bases at J, leaving 1 base unmatched. Looked up from germline, CDR1 is KGHSY and CDR2 is FQNENV. This CDR3 comprises 16 residues. The CDR3 reads CASSQSGQVSNQPQHF. For the CDR3, the DNA is TGTGCCAGCAGCCAATCGGGACAGGTTAGCAATCAGCCCCAGCATTTT. Variable domain in full (rest from reference TRBV16 and TRBJ1-5): GEEVAQTPKHLVRGEGQKAKLYCAPIKGHSYVFWYQQVLKNEFKFLISFQNENVFDETGMPKERFSAKCLPNSPCSLEIQATKLEDSAVYFCASSQSGQVSNQPQHFGDGTRLSIL.

CDR3 residues: CASSLSGENTEAFF. CDR3 bases: TGTGCCAGCAGCTTATCAGGGGAGAACACTGAAGCTTTCTTT. This chain links TRBV7-9 with TRBJ1-1; a weak D match, TRBD1 (6 bases). CDR3 length equals 14 residues. Germline V CDR1 and CDR2: SEHNR, FQNEAQ (reference sequence). Trimming left V 2 bases short and J 1 base short, with 8 bases between.

This rearrangement joins TRBV7-8 to TRBJ2-7; D might be TRBD1 (5 bases). V lost 5 bases and J 3 bases, leaving 11 bases between the germline ends. The length of the CDR3 is 13 residues. Germline assignment: CDR1 SGHVS and CDR2 FQNEAQ. The CDR3 DNA sequence: TGTGCCAGCAGCAATCAGGGTGGCTACGAGCAGTACTTC. Protein product: CASSNQGGYEQYF. The entire variable domain, with the rest obtained from reference TRBV7-8 and TRBJ2-7, is as follows: GAGVSQSPRYKVAKRGQDVALRCDPISGHVSLFWYQQALGQGPEFLTYFQNEAQLDKSGLPSDRFFAERPEGSVSTLKIQRTQQEDSAVYLCASSNQGGYEQYFGPGTRLTVT.

The chain has TRBV4-2 and TRBJ1-3, with D tentatively TRBD1 (5 bases). V lost 0 bases to trimming and J lost 16 bases, with 10 bases between them. The CDR3 has 11 residues. Germline V gives CDR1 LGHNA, CDR2 YNFKEQ. The CDR3 nucleotides read TGTGCCAGCAGCCAAGAGAGGACACAGTATTTT. As protein: CASSQERTQYF.

This clone came up a few times. Different DNA sequences within this sample yield the same CDR3. The gene calls are TRBV20-1 and TRBJ2-7, with D possibly TRBD1 on 6 matching bases. CDR3 length: 11 amino acids. CDR1 DFQATT and CDR2 SNEGSKA come from the germline V gene (reference sequence). Trimming pared 6 bases from V and 3 bases from J, leaving 9 bases between. CDR3 in DNA: TGCAGTGCGGACAGAGGCTACGAGCAGTACTTC. Protein: CSADRGYEQYF.

This clone was observed many times. The chain employs TRBV7-6 and TRBJ2-3; tentatively, D is TRBD2 (6 bases). The CDR3 length is 14 residues. V was cut by 5 bases and J by 3 bases, with 12 bases left in between. Per germline, CDR1 SGHVS and CDR2 FNYEAQ. The CDR3 nucleotides are TGTGCCAGCAGCCGGGACTGGAATACAGATACGCAGTATTTT. It encodes CASSRDWNTDTQYF.

This chain links TRBV28 with TRBJ2-7; 7 nucleotides agree with TRBD2. Per germline, CDR1 MDHEN and CDR2 SYDVKM. The CDR3 is 13 amino acids. Trimming at V came to 7 bases and at J to 3 bases, leaving 6 bases not matched to a gene. CDR3 loop: CASTDGLVYEQYF. The CDR3 DNA follows: TGTGCCAGCACCGATGGACTAGTCTACGAGCAGTACTTC. Using reference TRBV28 and TRBJ2-7 for the parts outside the CDR3, the full variable domain is DVKVTQSSRYLVKRTGEKVFLECVQDMDHENMFWYRQDPGLGLRLIYFSYDVKMKEKGDIPEGYSVSREKKERFSLILESASTNQTSMYLCASTDGLVYEQYFGPGTRLTVT.

V is TRBV7-2 and J is TRBJ1-6; TRBD1 matches at 8 bases. This CDR3 contains 14 residues. Germline CDR1 is SGHTA and CDR2 is FQGNSA. J lost 10 bases, V lost 2 bases, and 4 bases had no gene match. As DNA, the CDR3 is TGTGCCAGCAGCTTACGCAGGGGGCAATCACCCCTCCACTTT. Amino acid sequence: CASSLRRGQSPLHF.

The CDR3 nucleotides are TGTGCCAGCAGCTTAACGATGTCGCGGAACACCGGGGAGCTGTTTTTT. It yields the protein CASSLTMSRNTGELFF. The rearrangement uses TRBV7-3 and TRBJ2-2; the D is unclear. The ends were cut back, 0 bases at V and 1 base at J, with 9 bases in the middle. The CDR3 runs 16 residues. Germline CDR1 and CDR2: SGHTA and FQGTGA.

This chain joins TRBV18 and TRBJ2-1, with 7 bases lining up with TRBD2. Germline trimming cut 0 bases from V and 3 bases from J; bases unmatched to any gene: 8. CDR1 and CDR2 (germline): KGHSH, LQKENI. The CDR3 sequence is 17 residues long. The chain's CDR3 is CASSPPVAGELYNEQFF. CDR3 DNA: TGTGCCAGCTCACCACCGGTCGCGGGAGAGCTCTACAATGAGCAGTTCTTC.

V and J are TRBV7-2 and TRBJ2-3; 7 bases are a match to TRBD1. The CDR3 spans 14 residues. The V segment lost 1 base and the J segment 6 bases; nucleotides outside the gene matches: 4. The germline V gene has CDR1 SGHTA and CDR2 FQGNSA. The CDR3 coding sequence is TGTGCCAGCAGCTTAGAGGGACAGCTGGATACGCAGTATTTT. This translates into CASSLEGQLDTQYF.